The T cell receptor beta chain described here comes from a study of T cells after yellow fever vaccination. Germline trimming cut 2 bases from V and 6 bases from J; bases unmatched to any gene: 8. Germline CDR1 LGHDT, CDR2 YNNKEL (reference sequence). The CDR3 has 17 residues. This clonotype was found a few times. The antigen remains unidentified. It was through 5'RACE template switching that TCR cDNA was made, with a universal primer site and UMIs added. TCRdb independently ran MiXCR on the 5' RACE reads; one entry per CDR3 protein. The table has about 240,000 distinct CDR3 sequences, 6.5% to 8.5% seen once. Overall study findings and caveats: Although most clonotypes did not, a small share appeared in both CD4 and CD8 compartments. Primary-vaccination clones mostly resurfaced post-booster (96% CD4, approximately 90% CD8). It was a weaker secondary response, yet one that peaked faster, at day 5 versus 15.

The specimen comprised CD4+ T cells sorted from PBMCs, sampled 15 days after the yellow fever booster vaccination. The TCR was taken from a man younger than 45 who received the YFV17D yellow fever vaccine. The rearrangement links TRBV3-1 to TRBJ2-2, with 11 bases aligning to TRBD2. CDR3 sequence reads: CASSQLTSGTWAGELFF. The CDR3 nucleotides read TGTGCCAGCAGCCAATTGACTAGCGGGACATGGGCCGGGGAGCTGTTTTTT.